The source of this T cell receptor beta chain is a study of shared clonotypes between healthy human individuals. Only in-frame clones appear in the TCRdb table, and some are missing; sequencing was by immunoSEQ multiplex PCR. Of approximately 2.5 million clones in the sample, over 85% were seen once. The sample was naive CD4+ T cells from PBMCs. The subset was: CD45RA+ positively selected. This TCR was recovered from a man aged 18 to 29 in good health. Some clones in this sample may be carry-over from other donors' samples.

The CDR3 region has the DNA TGTGCCAGCAGCTCGATGATCGGTACTAGCACAGATACGCAGTATTTT. It translates to CASSSMIGTSTDTQYF. The chain employs TRBV11-1 and TRBJ2-3; D ambiguous. This CDR3 is 16 amino acids long. V dropped 4 bases and J dropped 0 bases, with 14 bases sitting between them. CDR1 and CDR2 (germline): SGHAT, FQDESV (reference sequence).